These 8 T cell receptor beta chains were sequenced from one sample in a study of T-cell reconstitution after alpha-beta-depleted transplantation in children. This sample's TCRbeta library carried unique molecular identifier barcodes. TCRdb reprocessed the PCR reads with MiXCR, giving one entry per CDR3 protein. The table shows some 490,000 distinct CDR3 sequences, with under 15% occurring only once. The material sequenced was PBMCs from the stem cell graft donor, taken from the stem cell graft. Receptors were obtained from a human donor who donated a stem cell graft to a child with combined immunodeficiency.

This clonotype was counted between two and nine times. In DNA form, the CDR3 reads TGTGCCAGCAGCCGGGGACAGTACATGAACACTGAAGCTTTCTTT. Encoded protein: CASSRGQYMNTEAFF. The J gene is TRBJ1-1, the V gene TRBV7-9, with TRBD1 identical over 7 bases. The germline V gene encodes CDR1 SEHNR and CDR2 FQNEAQ (reference sequence). This CDR3 has 15 residues. Trimming cost V 5 bases and J 0 bases; bases outside gene matches: 6.

This clonotype was detected many times. The chain links TRBV29-1 to TRBJ1-1, with a tentative D call TRBD1 (6 bases). The CDR3 extends over 15 amino acids. V was cut by 6 bases and J by 0 bases, with 17 bases left in between. Per the germline V gene, CDR1 is SQVTM and CDR2 is ANQGSEA. The CDR3 nucleotides are TGCAGCGTAGTATCTGGCAGGGGCTTGAACACTGAAGCTTTCTTT. Protein: CSVVSGRGLNTEAFF.

CDR3: CASSFEGGRQETQYF. CDR3 in DNA: TGTGCCAGCAGTTTTGAGGGGGGGCGGCAAGAGACCCAGTACTTC. This chain links TRBV12-3 or TRBV12-4 with TRBJ2-5, with TRBD2 as a possible D gene (7 bases). This CDR3 is built from 15 residues. V lost 3 bases, J lost 2 bases, and 13 bases lay in between.

This clonotype was observed at least ten times. The chain combines TRBV9 with TRBJ2-5; TRBD2 matches 8 bases. This CDR3 comprises 14 residues. Germline trimming cut 4 bases from V and 3 bases from J; bases unmatched to any gene: 5. Germline V lookup: CDR1 SGDLS, CDR2 YYNGEE. The CDR3 DNA reads as TGTGCCAGCAGCTTTACTAGCGGAGAAGAGACCCAGTACTTC. It translates to CASSFTSGEETQYF.

V and J are TRBV7-3 and TRBJ2-3; 7 positions agree with TRBD2. The CDR3 is 14 amino acids. J gave up 5 bases and V 2 bases, and 4 bases lay outside the gene matches. Germline V lookup: CDR1 SGHTA, CDR2 FQGTGA. The DNA for the CDR3 is TGTGCCAGCAGCTTAGGAATAGCGGGAGATACGCAGTATTTT. It specifies CASSLGIAGDTQYF.

This clonotype was observed a handful of times. This chain joins TRBV4-3 and TRBJ1-4, with a tentative D call TRBD1 (5 bases). This CDR3 comprises 14 residues. V was trimmed by 1 base and J by 4 bases, leaving 7 bases between them. Germline V gene data show CDR1 as LGHNA and CDR2 as YSLEER. The CDR3 DNA follows: TGCGCCAGCAGCCAAGGTCAGGGTAATGAAAAACTGTTTTTT. Translating it yields CASSQGQGNEKLFF.

Only a few counts were recorded for this clonotype. The rearrangement joins TRBV6-5 to TRBJ1-1; tentatively, D is TRBD1 (6 bases). With 0 bases removed from V and 7 bases from J, the gap between germline ends came to 15 bases. Germline CDR1 reads MNHEY; CDR2 reads SVGAGI. CDR3 length equals 15 residues. CDR3 nucleotides: TGTGCCAGCAGTTACTCGCCGGGGGGCGAGGATGAAGCTTTCTTT. This encodes CASSYSPGGEDEAFF.

This clonotype was detected a few times. The chain employs TRBV12-3 or TRBV12-4 and TRBJ2-2; perhaps TRBD2 as D (6 bases). The CDR3 extends over 14 amino acids. The V end lost 3 bases, the J end lost 4 bases, and 9 bases lay between the germline ends. The CDR3 protein is CASSFRRVTGELFF. CDR3 nucleotides: TGTGCCAGCAGTTTTAGGAGGGTCACCGGGGAGCTGTTTTTT.